This T cell receptor beta chain was retrieved from a study of cytomegalovirus exposure and HLA in healthy donors. Findings and caveats of the study: Later analysis showed TCR association rates varying by HLA locus, highest for DRB1 and lowest for HLA-C. When a later analysis was performed, an Asian-associated ancestry cluster reportedly had fewer N-insertions than the roughly 670-donor mean.

The CDR3 has 13 residues. CDR1 is MGHDK and CDR2 is SYGVNS in the germline V gene. V lost 4 bases, J lost 7 bases, and 4 bases stayed unmatched. PCR involved 60 Vbeta and 13 Jbeta primers. Sequencing was performed with immunoSEQ multiplex PCR; in TCRdb, only in-frame clones are kept and a portion is missing. The sample carries 180,000 or so clones, around 80% recorded once. A word on this clone: The target antigen is unknown.

The clonotype was recovered from a woman aged 25 to 39 in good health and CMV-seronegative. The sample was PBMCs. This chain joins TRBV25-1 and TRBJ1-2, with 9 bases aligning to TRBD1. This CDR3 is CASSVQGAAGYTF. The CDR3 DNA reads as TGTGCCAGCAGTGTACAGGGGGCGGCTGGCTACACCTTC.